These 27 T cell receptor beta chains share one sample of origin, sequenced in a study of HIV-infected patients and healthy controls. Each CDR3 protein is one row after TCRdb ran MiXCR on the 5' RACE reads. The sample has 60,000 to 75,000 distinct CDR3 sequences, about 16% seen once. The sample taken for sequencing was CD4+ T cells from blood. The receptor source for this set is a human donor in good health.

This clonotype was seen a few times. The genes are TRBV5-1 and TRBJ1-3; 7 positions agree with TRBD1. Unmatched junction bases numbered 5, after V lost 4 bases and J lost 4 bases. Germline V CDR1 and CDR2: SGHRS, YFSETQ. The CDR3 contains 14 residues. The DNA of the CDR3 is TGCGCCAGCAGCCCCGACAGGGAAGGAAACACCATATATTTT. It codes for CASSPDREGNTIYF.

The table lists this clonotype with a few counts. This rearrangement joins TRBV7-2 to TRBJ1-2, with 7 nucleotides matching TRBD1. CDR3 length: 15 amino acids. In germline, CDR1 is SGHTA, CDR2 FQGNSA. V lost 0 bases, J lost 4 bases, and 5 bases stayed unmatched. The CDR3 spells CASSLAGTAAYGYTF. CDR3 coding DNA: TGTGCCAGCAGCTTAGCTGGGACAGCCGCCTATGGCTACACCTTC.

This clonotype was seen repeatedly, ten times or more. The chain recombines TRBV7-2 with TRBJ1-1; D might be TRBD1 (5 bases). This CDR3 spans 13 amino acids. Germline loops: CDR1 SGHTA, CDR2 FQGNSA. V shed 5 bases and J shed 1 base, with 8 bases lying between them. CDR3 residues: CASSRTGNTEAFF. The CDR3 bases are TGTGCCAGCAGCAGAACAGGGAACACTGAAGCTTTCTTT. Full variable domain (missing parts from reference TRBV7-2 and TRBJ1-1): GAGVSQSPSNKVTEKGKDVELRCDPISGHTALYWYRQSLGQGLEFLIYFQGNSAPDKSGLPSDRFSAERTGGSVSTLTIQRTQQEDSAVYLCASSRTGNTEAFFGQGTRLTVV.

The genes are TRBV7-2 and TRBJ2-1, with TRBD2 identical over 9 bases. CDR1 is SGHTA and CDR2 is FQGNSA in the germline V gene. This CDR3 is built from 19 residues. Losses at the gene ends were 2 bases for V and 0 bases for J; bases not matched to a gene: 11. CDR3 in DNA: TGTGCCAGCAGCTTAAGGCTAGCGGGAACCTCCAGCTCCTACAATGAGCAGTTCTTC. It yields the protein CASSLRLAGTSSSYNEQFF.

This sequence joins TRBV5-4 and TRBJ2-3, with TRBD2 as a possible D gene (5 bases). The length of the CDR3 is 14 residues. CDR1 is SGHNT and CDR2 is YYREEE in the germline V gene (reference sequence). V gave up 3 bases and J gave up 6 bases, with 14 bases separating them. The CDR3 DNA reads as TGTGCCAGCAGCTCCGGGCCCACGGGGGATACGCAGTATTTT. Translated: CASSSGPTGDTQYF.

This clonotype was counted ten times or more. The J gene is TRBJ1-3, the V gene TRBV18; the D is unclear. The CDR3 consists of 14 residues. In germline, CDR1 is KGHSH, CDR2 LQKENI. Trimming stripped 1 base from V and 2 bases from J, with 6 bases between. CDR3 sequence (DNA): TGTGCCAGCTCACCACAGGGAGCTGGAAACACCATATATTTT. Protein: CASSPQGAGNTIYF. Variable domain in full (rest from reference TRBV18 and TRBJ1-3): NAGVMQNPRHLVRRRGQEARLRCSPMKGHSHVYWYRQLPEEGLKFMVYLQKENIIDESGMPKERFSAEFPKEGPSILRIQQVVRGDSAAYFCASSPQGAGNTIYFGEGSWLTVV.

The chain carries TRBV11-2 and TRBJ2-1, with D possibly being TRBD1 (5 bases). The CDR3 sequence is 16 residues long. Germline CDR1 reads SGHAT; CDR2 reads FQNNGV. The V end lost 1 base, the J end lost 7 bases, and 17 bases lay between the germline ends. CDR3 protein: CASSLGQGGVGNEQFF. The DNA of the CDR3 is TGTGCCAGCAGCTTAGGGCAGGGTGGGGTAGGAAATGAGCAGTTCTTC.

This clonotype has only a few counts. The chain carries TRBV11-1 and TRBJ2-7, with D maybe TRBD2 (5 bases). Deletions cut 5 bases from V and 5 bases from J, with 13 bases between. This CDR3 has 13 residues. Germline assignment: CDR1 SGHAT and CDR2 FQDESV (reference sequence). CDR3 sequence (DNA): TGTGCCAGCAGCCCAGAGGCGGGCAACGAGCAGTACTTC. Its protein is CASSPEAGNEQYF.

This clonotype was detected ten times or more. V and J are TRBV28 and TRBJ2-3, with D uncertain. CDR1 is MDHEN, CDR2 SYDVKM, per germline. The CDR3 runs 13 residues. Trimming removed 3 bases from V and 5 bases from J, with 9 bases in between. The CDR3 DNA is TGTGCCAGCAGTTTGCCCGAATTAGATACGCAGTATTTT. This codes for CASSLPELDTQYF.

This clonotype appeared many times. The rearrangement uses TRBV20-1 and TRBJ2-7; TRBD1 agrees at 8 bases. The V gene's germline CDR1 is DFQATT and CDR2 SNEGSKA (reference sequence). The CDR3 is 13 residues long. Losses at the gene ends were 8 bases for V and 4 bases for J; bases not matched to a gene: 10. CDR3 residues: CSSSGTGRYEQYF. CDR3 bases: TGCAGTAGCTCCGGGACAGGCCGGTACGAGCAGTACTTC.

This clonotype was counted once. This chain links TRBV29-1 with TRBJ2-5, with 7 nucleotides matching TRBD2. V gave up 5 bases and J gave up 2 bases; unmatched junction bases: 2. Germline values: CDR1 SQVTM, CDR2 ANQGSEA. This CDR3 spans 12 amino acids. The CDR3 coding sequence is TGCAGCGTTCTAGCGGTACAAGAGACCCAGTACTTC. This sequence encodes CSVLAVQETQYF.

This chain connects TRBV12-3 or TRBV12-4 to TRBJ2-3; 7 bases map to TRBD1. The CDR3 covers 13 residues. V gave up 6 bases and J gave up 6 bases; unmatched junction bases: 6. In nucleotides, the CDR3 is TGTGCCAGCAGGACGACAGGGAAGGATACGCAGTATTTT. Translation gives CASRTTGKDTQYF.

CDR3 loop: CASRGQGGKGYTF. CDR3 in DNA: TGTGCCAGCAGGGGACAGGGAGGGAAAGGCTACACCTTC. This sequence joins TRBV27 and TRBJ1-2, with 9 bases lining up with TRBD1. Germline V gene sequence: CDR1 MNHEY, CDR2 SMNVEV (reference sequence). The V segment lost 6 bases and the J segment 8 bases; nucleotides outside the gene matches: 7. The CDR3 length is 13 residues.

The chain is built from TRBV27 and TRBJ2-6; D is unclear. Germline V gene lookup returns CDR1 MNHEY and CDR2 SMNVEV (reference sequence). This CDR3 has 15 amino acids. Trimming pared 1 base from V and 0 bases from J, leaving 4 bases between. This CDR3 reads CASSLLGSGANVLTF. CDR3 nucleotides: TGTGCCAGCAGTTTATTGGGCTCTGGGGCCAACGTCCTGACTTTC. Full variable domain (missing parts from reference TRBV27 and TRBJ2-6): EAQVTQNPRYLITVTGKKLTVTCSQNMNHEYMSWYRQDPGLGLRQIYYSMNVEVTDKGDVPEGYKVSRKEKRNFPLILESPSPNQTSLYFCASSLLGSGANVLTFGAGSRLTVL.

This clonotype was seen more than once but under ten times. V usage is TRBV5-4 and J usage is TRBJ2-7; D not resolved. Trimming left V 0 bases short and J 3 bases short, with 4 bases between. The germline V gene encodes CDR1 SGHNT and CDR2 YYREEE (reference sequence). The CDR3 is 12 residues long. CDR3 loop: CASSLDHYEQYF. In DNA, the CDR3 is TGTGCCAGCAGCTTGGACCACTACGAGCAGTACTTC. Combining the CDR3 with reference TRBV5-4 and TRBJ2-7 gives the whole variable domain ETGVTQSPTHLIKTRGQQVTLRCSSQSGHNTVSWYQQALGQGPQFIFQYYREEENGRGNFPPRFSGLQFPNYSSELNVNALELDDSALYLCASSLDHYEQYFGPGTRLTVT.

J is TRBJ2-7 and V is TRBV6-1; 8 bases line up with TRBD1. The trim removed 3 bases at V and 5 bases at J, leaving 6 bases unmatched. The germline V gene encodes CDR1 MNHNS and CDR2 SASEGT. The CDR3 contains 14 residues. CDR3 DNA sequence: TGTGCCAGCAGTGAGGCAGGGGGCAGAAACGAGCAGTACTTC. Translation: CASSEAGGRNEQYF.

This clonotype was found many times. CDR3 in amino acids: CSARGTAAYEQYF. DNA for the CDR3: TGCAGTGCTAGGGGGACGGCTGCCTACGAGCAGTACTTC. This chain links TRBV20-1 with TRBJ2-7, with D possibly called TRBD1 or TRBD2 (5 bases each). The ends were cut back, 3 bases at V and 2 bases at J, with 11 bases in the middle. The CDR3 runs to 13 residues. Germline CDR1 and CDR2: DFQATT and SNEGSKA (reference sequence).

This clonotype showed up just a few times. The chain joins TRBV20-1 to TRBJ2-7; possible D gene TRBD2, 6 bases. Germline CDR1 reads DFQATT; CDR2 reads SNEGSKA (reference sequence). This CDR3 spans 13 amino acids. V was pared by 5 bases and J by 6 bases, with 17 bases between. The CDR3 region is CSAVPGLYAEQYF. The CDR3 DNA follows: TGCAGTGCTGTTCCGGGACTTTACGCCGAGCAGTACTTC.

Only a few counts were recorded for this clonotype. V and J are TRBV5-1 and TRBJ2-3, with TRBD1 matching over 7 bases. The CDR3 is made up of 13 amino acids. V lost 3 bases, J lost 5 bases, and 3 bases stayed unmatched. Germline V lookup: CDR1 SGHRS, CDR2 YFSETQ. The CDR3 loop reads CASSSTGEDTQYF. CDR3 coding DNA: TGCGCCAGCAGCTCCACAGGGGAAGATACGCAGTATTTT.

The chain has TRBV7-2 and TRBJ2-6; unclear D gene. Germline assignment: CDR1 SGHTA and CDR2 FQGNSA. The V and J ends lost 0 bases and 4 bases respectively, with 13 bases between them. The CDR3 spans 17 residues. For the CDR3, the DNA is TGTGCCAGCAGCTTAGCTTGGGGAAATACAGGGGCCAACGTCCTGACTTTC. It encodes CASSLAWGNTGANVLTF.

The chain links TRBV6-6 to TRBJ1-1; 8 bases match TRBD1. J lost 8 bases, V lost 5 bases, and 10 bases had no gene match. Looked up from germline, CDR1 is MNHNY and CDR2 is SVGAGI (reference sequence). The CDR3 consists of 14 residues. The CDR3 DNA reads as TGTGCCAGCAGTCCACGGACAGGGTTGATCGAAGCTTTCTTT. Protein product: CASSPRTGLIEAFF.

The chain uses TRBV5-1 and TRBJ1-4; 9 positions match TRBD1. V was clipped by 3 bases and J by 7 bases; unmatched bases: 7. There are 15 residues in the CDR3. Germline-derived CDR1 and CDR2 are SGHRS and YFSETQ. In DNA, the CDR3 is TGCGCCAGCAGCTCGACAGGGGGTAACGGTGAAAAACTGTTTTTT. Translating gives CASSSTGGNGEKLFF.

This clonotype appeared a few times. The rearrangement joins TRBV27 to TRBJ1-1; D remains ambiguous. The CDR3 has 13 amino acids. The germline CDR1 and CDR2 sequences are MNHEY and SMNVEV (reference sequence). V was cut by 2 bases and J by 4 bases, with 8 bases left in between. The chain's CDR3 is CASSLVWSTEAFF. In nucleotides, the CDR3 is TGTGCCAGCAGTTTAGTCTGGAGCACTGAAGCTTTCTTT.

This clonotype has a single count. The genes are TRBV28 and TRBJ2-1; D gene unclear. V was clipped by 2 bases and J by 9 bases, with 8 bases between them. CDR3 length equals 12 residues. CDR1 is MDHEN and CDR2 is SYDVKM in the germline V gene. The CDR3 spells CASSLTLPEQFF. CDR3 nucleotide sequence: TGTGCCAGCAGTTTAACCCTCCCTGAGCAGTTCTTC.

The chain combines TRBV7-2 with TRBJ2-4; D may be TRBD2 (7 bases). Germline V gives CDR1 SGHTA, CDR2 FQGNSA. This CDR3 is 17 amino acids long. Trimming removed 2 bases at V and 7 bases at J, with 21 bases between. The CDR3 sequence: CASSLYLLGGAVNIQYF. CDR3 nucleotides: TGTGCCAGCAGCTTATATCTGCTTGGGGGGGCGGTGAACATTCAGTACTTC. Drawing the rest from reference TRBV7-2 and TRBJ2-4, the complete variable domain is GAGVSQSPSNKVTEKGKDVELRCDPISGHTALYWYRQSLGQGLEFLIYFQGNSAPDKSGLPSDRFSAERTGGSVSTLTIQRTQQEDSAVYLCASSLYLLGGAVNIQYFGAGTRLSVL.

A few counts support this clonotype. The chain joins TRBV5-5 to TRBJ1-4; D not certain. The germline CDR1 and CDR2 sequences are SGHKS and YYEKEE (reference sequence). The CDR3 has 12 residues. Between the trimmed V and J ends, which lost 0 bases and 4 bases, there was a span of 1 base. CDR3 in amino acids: CASSLVNEKLFF. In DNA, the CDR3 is TGTGCCAGCAGCTTGGTTAATGAAAAACTGTTTTTT. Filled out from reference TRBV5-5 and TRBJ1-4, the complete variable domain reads DAGVTQSPTHLIKTRGQQVTLRCSPISGHKSVSWYQQVLGQGPQFIFQYYEKEERGRGNFPDRFSARQFPNYSSELNVNALLLGDSALYLCASSLVNEKLFFGSGTQLSVL.

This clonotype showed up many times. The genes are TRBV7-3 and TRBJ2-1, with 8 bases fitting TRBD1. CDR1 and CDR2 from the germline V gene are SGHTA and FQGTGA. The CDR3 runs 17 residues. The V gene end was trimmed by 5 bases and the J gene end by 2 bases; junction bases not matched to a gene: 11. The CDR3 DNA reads TGTGCCAGCAGCCCCTCTAGAGGACAGGGCACCTACAATGAGCAGTTCTTC. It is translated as CASSPSRGQGTYNEQFF. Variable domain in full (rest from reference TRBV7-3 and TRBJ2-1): GAGVSQTPSNKVTEKGKYVELRCDPISGHTALYWYRQSLGQGPEFLIYFQGTGAADDSGLPNDRFFAVRPEGSVSTLKIQRTERGDSAVYLCASSPSRGQGTYNEQFFGPGTRLTVL.